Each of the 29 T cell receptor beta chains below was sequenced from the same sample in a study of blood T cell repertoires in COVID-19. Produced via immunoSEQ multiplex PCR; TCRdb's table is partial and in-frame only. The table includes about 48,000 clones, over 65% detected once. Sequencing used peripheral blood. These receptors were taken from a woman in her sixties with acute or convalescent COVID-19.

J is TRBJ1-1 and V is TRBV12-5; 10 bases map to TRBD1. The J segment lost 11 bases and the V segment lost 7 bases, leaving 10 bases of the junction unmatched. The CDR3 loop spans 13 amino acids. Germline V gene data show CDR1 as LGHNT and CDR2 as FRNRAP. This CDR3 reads CASADRQGARAFF. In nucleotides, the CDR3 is TGTGCTAGTGCCGATCGACAGGGGGCGCGGGCTTTCTTT.

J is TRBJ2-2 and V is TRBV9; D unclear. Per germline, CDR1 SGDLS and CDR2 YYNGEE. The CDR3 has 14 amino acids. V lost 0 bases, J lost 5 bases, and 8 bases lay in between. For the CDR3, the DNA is TGTGCCAGCAGCGTAGCGTCCGGGACCGGGGAGCTGTTTTTT. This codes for CASSVASGTGELFF.

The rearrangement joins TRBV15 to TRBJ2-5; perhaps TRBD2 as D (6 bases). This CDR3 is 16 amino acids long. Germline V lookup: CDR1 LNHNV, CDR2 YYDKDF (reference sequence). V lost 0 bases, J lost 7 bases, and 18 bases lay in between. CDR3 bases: TGTGCCACCAGCAGAGATAATAGGCGGGGAAGAGGGACCCAGTACTTC. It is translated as CATSRDNRRGRGTQYF.

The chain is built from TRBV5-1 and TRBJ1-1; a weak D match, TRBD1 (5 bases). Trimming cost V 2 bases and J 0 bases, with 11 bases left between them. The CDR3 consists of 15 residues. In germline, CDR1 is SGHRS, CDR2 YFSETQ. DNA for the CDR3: TGCGCCAGCAGCTTACTCGACAGATTGAACACTGAAGCTTTCTTT. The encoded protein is CASSLLDRLNTEAFF.

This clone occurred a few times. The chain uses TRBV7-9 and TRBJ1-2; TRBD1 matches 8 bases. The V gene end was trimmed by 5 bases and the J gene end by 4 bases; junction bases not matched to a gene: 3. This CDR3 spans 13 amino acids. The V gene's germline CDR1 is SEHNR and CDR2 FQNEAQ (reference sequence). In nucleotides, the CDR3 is TGTGCCAGCAGCGACACAGGGGGCTATGGCTACACCTTC. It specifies CASSDTGGYGYTF.

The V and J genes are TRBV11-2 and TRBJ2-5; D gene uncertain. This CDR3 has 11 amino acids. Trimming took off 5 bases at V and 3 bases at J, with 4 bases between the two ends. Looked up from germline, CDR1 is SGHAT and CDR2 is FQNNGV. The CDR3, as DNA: TGTGCCAGCAGCCCAGAAGAGACCCAGTACTTC. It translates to CASSPEETQYF.

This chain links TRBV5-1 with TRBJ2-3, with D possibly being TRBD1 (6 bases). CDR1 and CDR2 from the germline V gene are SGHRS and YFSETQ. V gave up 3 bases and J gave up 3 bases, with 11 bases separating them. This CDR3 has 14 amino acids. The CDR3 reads CASSWAGATDTQYF. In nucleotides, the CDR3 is TGCGCCAGCAGCTGGGCAGGGGCTACAGATACGCAGTATTTT.

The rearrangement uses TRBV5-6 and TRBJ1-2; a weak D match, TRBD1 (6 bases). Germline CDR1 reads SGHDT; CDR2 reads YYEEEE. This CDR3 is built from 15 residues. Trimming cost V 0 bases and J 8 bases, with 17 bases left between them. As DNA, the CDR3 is TGTGCCAGCAGCTTGGCCAGACAGGCCGGTGTCGGCTACACCTTC. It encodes CASSLARQAGVGYTF.

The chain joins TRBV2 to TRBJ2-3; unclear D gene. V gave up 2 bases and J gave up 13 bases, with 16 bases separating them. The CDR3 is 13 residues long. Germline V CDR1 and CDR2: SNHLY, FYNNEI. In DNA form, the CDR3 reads TGTGCCAGCAGTGAAACTTTGTCATTGCCGGAGTATTTT. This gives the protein CASSETLSLPEYF. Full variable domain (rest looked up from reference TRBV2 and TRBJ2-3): EPEVTQTPSHQVTQMGQEVILRCVPISNHLYFYWYRQILGQKVEFLVSFYNNEISEKSEIFDDQFSVERPDGSNFTLKIRSTKLEDSAMYFCASSETLSLPEYFGPGTRLTVL.

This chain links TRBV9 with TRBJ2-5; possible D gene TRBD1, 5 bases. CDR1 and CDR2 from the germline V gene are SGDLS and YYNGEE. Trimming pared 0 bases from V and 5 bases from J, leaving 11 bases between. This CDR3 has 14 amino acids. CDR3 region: CASSVGSNRETQYF. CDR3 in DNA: TGTGCCAGCAGCGTAGGATCGAACAGGGAGACCCAGTACTTC.

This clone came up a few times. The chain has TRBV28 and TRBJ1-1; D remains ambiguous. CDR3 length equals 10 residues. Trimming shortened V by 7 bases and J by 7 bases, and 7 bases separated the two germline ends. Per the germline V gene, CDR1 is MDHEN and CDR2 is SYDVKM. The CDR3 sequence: CASMRIEAFF. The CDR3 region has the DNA TGTGCCAGCATGCGGATTGAAGCTTTCTTT.

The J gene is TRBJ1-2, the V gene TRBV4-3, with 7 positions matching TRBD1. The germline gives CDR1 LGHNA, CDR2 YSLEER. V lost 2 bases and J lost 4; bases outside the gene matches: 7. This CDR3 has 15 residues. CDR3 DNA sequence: TGCGCCAGCAGCCAAATTAAGGGGGCTCGCTATGGCTACACCTTC. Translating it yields CASSQIKGARYGYTF.

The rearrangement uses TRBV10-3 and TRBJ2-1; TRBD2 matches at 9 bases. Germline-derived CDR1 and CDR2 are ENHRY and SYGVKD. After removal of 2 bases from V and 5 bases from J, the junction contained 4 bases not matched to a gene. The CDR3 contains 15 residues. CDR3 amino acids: CAISENSGSDNEQFF. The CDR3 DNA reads TGTGCCATCAGTGAGAATAGCGGGAGTGACAATGAGCAGTTCTTC.

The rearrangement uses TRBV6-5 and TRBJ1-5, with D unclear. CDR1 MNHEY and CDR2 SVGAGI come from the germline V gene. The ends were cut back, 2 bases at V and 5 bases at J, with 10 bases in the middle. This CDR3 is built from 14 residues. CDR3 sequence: CASSYEIFYQPQHF. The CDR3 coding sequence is TGTGCCAGCAGTTACGAGATCTTTTATCAGCCCCAGCATTTT.

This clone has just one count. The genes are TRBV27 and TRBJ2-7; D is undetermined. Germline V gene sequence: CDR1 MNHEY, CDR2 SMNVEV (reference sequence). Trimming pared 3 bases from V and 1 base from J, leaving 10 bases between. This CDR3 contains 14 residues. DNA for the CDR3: TGTGCCAGCAGTTTTGGCGGTCCTTCCTACGAGCAGTACTTC. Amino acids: CASSFGGPSYEQYF.

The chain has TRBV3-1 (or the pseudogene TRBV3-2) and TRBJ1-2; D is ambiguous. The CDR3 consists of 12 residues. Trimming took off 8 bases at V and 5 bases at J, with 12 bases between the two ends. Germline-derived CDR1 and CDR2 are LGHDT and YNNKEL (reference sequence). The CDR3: CASSNRDYGYTF. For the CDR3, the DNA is TGTGCCAGCTCCAACCGGGATTATGGCTACACCTTC.

This chain's CDR3 is CASSFSDRGLQKLFF. The CDR3 DNA is TGTGCCAGCAGTTTCTCCGACAGGGGACTCCAAAAACTGTTTTTT. This chain joins TRBV27 and TRBJ1-4; 8 bases match TRBD1. The J segment lost 9 bases and the V segment lost 3 bases, leaving 9 bases of the junction unmatched. CDR1 and CDR2 from the germline V gene are MNHEY and SMNVEV (reference sequence). This CDR3 has 15 residues.

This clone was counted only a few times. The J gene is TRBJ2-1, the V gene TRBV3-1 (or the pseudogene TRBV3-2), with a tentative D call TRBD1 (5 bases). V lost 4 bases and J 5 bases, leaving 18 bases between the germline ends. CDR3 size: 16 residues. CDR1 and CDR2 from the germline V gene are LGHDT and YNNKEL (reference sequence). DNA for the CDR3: TGTGCCAGCAGCCCAAGAAGGCTAGGACAAAACAATGAGCAGTTCTTC. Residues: CASSPRRLGQNNEQFF.

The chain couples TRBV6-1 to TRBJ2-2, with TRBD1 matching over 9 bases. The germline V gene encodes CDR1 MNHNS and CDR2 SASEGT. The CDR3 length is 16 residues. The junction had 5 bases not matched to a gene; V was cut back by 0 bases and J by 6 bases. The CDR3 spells CASSEAGTGLPGELFF. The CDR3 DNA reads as TGTGCCAGCAGTGAAGCTGGGACAGGGTTGCCCGGGGAGCTGTTTTTT.

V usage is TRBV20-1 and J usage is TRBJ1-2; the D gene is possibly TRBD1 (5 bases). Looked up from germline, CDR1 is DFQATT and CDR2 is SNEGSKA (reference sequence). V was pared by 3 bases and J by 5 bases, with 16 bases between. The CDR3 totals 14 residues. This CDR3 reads CSASKGPWGYGYTF. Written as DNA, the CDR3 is TGCAGTGCTAGTAAGGGGCCTTGGGGTTATGGCTACACCTTC.

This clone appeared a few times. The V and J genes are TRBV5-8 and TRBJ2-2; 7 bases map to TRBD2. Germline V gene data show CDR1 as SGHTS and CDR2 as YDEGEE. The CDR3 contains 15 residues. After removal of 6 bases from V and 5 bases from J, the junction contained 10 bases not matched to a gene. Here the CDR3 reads CASKERRGLTGELFF. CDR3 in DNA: TGTGCCAGCAAAGAGAGGCGGGGACTAACCGGGGAGCTGTTTTTT.

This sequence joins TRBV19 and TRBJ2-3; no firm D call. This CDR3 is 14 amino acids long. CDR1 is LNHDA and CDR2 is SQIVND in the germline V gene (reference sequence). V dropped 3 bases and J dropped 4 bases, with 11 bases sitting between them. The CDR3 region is CASSIAPPADTQYF. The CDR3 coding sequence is TGTGCCAGTAGTATCGCCCCACCAGCAGATACGCAGTATTTT.

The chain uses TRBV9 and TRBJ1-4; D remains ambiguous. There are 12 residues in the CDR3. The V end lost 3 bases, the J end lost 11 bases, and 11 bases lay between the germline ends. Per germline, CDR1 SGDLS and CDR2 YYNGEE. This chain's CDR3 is CASSAGDGKLFF. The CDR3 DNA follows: TGTGCCAGCAGCGCGGGAGATGGGAAACTGTTTTTT.

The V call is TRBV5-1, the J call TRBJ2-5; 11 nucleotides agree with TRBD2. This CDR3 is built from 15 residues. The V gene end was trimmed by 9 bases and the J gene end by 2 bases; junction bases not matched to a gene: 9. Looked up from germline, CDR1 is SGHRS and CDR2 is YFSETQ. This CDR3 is CATQPGLAVQETQYF. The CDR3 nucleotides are TGCGCCACTCAACCGGGACTAGCGGTACAAGAGACCCAGTACTTC.

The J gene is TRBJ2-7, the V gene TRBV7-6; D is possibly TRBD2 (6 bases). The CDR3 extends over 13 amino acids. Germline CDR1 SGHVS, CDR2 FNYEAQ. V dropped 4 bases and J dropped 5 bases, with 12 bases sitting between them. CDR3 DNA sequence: TGTGCCAGCAGCTCCGGAGGGGTCAACGAGCAGTACTTC. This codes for CASSSGGVNEQYF.

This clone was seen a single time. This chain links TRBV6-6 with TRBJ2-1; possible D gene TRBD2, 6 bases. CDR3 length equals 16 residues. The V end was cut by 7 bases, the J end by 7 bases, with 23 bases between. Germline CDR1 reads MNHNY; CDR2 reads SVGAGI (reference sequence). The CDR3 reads CASTKQKGTGDNEQFF. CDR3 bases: TGTGCCAGCACCAAACAGAAAGGGACGGGGGATAATGAGCAGTTCTTC.

The DNA for the CDR3 is TGTGCCAGCAGCGAACAGGGGAACACTGAAGCTTTCTTT. Amino acid sequence: CASSEQGNTEAFF. V usage is TRBV7-3 and J usage is TRBJ1-1, with D possibly matching TRBD1 (6 bases). Germline V gives CDR1 SGHTA, CDR2 FQGTGA. V dropped 5 bases and J dropped 1 base, with 8 bases sitting between them. The CDR3 is 13 amino acids.

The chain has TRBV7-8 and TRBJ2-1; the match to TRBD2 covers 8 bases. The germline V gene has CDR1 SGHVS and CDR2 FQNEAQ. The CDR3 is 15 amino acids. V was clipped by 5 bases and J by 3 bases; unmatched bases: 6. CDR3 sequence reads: CASSPRGGDYNEQFF. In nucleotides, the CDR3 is TGTGCCAGCAGCCCACGGGGGGGCGACTACAATGAGCAGTTCTTC.

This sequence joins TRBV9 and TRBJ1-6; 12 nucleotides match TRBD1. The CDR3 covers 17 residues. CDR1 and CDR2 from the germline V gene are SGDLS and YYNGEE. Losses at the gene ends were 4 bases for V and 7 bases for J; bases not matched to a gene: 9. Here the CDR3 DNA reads TGTGCCAGCAGCCAGTCAGGGACAGGGGGCGGGAATTCACCCCTCCACTTT. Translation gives CASSQSGTGGGNSPLHF.